This TCR beta chain was obtained from a study of blood T cell repertoires in COVID-19. The overall study: The study drew acute and convalescent COVID-19 samples from the United States, Italy and Spain.

A few counts support this clone. With 0 bases removed from V and 7 bases from J, the gap between germline ends came to 4 bases. Germline V gene lookup returns CDR1 LGHNA and CDR2 YNFKEQ. The CDR3 runs 12 residues. Original analysis: Cell counts per sample came from amplifying reference gene primers. Assay: immunoSEQ multiplex PCR; the TCRdb copy retains only in-frame clones and omits some. V and J calls and clone size are as listed in that table; D and trimming were resolved from the DNA. The profile shows some 20,000 clones, about 91% of them singletons. The sequenced sample was peripheral blood. The rearrangement uses TRBV4-2 and TRBJ1-5, with unresolved D. The TCR comes from a human donor in a cohort sampled during active COVID-19. The donor label of this sample is uncertain. The CDR3 region is CASSQEGQPQHF. In nucleotides, the CDR3 is TGTGCCAGCAGCCAAGAGGGCCAGCCCCAGCATTTT.